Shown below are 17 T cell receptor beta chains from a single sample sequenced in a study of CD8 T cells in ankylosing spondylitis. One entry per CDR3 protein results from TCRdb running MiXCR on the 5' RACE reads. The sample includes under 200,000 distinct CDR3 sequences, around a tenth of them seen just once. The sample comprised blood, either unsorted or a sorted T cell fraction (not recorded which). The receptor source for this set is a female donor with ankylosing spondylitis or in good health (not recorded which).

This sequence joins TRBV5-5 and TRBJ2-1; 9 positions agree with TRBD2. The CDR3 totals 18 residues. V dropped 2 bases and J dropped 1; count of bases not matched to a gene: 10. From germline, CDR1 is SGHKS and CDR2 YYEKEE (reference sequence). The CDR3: CASSLYTAAGGSYNEQFF. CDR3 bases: TGTGCCAGCAGCTTATACACCGCGGCGGGAGGGTCCTACAATGAGCAGTTCTTC. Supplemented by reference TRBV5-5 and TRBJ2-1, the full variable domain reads DAGVTQSPTHLIKTRGQQVTLRCSPISGHKSVSWYQQVLGQGPQFIFQYYEKEERGRGNFPDRFSARQFPNYSSELNVNALLLGDSALYLCASSLYTAAGGSYNEQFFGPGTRLTVL.

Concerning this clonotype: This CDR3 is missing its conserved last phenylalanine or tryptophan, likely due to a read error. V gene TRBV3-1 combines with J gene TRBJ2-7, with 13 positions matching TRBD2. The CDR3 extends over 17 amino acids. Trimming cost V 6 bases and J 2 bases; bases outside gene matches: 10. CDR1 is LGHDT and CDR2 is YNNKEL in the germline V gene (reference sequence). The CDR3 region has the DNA TGTGCCAGCAGAACAACTAGCGGGAGGGCCACTACCTACGAGCAGTACTTA. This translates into CASRTTSGRATTYEQYL.

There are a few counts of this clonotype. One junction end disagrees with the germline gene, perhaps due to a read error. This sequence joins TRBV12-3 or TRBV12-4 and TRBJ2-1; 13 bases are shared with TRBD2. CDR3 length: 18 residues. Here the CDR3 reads CACSLAAGLAGVSNEQFF. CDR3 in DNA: TGTGCCTGCAGTTTAGCGGCAGGACTAGCGGGAGTTTCGAATGAGCAGTTCTTC.

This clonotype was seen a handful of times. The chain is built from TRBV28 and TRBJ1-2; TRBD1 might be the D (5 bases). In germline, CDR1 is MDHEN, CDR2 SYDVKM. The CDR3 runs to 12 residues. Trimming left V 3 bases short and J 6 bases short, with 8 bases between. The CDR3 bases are TGTGCCAGCAGTTTGGTGGGGGATGGCTACACCTTC. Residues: CASSLVGDGYTF.

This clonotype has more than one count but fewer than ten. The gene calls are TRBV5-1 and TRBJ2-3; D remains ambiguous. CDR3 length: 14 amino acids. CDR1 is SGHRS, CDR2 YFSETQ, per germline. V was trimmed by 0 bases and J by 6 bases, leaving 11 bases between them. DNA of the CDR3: TGCGCCAGCAGCTTGGAGGCAGAAGGGGATACGCAGTATTTT. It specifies CASSLEAEGDTQYF.

The DNA of the CDR3 is TGTGCCAGCACCCCGGCAGCGGGTCAGCCCCAGCATTTT. It translates to CASTPAAGQPQHF. This chain uses TRBV12-3 or TRBV12-4 with TRBJ1-5; D ambiguous. Trimming stripped 7 bases from V and 6 bases from J, with 13 bases between. The CDR3 runs 13 residues.

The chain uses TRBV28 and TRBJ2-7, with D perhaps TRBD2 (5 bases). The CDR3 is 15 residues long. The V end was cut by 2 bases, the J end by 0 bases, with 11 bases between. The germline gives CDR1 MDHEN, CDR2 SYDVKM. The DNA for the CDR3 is TGTGCCAGCAGTTTAATGGCGGCGGGCTCCTACGAGCAGTACTTC. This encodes CASSLMAAGSYEQYF. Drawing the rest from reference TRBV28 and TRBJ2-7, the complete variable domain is DVKVTQSSRYLVKRTGEKVFLECVQDMDHENMFWYRQDPGLGLRLIYFSYDVKMKEKGDIPEGYSVSREKKERFSLILESASTNQTSMYLCASSLMAAGSYEQYFGPGTRLTVT.

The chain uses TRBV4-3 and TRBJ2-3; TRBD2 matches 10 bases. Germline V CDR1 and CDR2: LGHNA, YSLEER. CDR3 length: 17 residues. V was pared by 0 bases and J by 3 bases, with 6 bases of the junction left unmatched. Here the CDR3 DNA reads TGCGCCAGCAGCCAAGAGGCAGCGGGAGGGACGACAGATACGCAGTATTTT. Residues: CASSQEAAGGTTDTQYF.

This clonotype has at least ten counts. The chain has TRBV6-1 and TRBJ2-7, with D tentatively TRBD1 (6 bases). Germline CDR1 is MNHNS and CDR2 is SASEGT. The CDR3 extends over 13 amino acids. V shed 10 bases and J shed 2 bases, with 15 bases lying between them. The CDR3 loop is CATGDGITYEQYF. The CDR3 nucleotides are TGTGCCACAGGGGACGGCATCACCTACGAGCAGTACTTC.

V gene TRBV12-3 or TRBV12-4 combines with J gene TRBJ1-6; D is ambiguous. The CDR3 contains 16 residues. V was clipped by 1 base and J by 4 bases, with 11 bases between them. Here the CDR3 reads CASSLEGRLYNSPLHF. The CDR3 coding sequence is TGTGCCAGCAGTTTAGAGGGCAGGCTTTATAATTCACCCCTCCACTTT.

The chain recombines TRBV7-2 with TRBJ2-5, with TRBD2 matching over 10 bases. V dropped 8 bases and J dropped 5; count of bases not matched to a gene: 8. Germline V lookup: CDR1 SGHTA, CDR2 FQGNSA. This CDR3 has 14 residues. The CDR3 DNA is TGTGCCAGCCAACCGAGCGGGAGGGGGGAGACCCAGTACTTC. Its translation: CASQPSGRGETQYF.

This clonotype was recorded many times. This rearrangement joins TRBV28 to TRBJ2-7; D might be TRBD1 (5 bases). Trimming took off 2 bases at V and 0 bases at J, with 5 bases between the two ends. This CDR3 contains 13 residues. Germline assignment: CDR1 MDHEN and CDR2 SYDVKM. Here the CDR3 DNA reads TGTGCCAGCAGTTTAACAGGCTCCTACGAGCAGTACTTC. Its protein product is CASSLTGSYEQYF.

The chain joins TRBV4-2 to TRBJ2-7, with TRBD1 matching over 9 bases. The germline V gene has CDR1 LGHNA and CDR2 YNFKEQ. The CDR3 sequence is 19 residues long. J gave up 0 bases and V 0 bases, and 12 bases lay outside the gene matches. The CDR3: CASSQEETPGTGFSYEQYF. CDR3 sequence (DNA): TGTGCCAGCAGCCAAGAGGAGACCCCCGGGACAGGGTTCTCCTACGAGCAGTACTTC.

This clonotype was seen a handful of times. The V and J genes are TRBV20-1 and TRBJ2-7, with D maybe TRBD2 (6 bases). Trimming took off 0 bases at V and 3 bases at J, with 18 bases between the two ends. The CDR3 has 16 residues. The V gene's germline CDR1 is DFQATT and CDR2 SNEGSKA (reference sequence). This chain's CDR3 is CSARDRRAARNYEQYF. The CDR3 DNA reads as TGCAGTGCTAGAGATAGGAGGGCCGCGCGGAACTACGAGCAGTACTTC.

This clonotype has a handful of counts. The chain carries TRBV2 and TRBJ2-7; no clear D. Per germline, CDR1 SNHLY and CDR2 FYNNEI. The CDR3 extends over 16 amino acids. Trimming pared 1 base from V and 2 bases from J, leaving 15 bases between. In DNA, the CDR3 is TGTGCCAGCAGTGAAGTCCCGATTACCCTAACCTACGAGCAGTACTTC. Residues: CASSEVPITLTYEQYF.

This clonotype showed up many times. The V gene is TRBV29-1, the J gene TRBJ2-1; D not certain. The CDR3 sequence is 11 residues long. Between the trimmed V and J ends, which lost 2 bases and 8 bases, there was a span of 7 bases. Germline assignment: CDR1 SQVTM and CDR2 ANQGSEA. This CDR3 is CSVELKYEQFF. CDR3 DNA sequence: TGCAGCGTTGAATTAAAATATGAGCAGTTCTTC.

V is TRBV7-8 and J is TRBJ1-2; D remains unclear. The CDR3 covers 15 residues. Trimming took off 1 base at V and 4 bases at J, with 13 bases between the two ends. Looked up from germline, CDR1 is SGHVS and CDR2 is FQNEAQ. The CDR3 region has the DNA TGTGCCAGCAGCTTAGGGGGATCCCTCGGCTATGGCTACACCTTC. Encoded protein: CASSLGGSLGYGYTF. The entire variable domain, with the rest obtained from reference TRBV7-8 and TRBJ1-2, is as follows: GAGVSQSPRYKVAKRGQDVALRCDPISGHVSLFWYQQALGQGPEFLTYFQNEAQLDKSGLPSDRFFAERPEGSVSTLKIQRTQQEDSAVYLCASSLGGSLGYGYTFGSGTRLTVV.